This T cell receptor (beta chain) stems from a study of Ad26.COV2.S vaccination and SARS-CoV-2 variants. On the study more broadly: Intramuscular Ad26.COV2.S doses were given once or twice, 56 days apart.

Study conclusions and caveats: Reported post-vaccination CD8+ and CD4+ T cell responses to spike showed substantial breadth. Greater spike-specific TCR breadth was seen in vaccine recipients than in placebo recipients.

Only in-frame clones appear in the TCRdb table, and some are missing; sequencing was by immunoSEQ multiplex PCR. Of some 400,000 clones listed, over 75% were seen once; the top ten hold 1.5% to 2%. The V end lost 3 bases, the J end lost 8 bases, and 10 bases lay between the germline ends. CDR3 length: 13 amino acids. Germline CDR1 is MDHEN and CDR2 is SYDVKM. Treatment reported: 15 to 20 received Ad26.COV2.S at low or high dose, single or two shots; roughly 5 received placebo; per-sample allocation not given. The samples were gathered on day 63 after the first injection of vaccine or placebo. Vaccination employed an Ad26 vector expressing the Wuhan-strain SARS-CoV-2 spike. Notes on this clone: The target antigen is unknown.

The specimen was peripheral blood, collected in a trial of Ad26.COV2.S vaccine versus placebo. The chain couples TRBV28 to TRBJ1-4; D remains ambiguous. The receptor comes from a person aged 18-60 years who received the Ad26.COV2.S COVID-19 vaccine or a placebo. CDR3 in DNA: TGTGCCAGCAGTTTTTCGGCGGGGGAAAAACTGTTTTTT. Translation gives CASSFSAGEKLFF.